The source of this T cell receptor beta chain is a study of cytomegalovirus exposure and HLA in healthy donors. Study conclusions and caveats: One variant, a missense change in DCLRE1C, was linked in a later analysis to TCR beta V- and J-gene trimming. Apparent HLA restriction characterized most CMV-associated TCR beta chains in a later analysis.

Notes on this clone: Its specificity is not known.

Trimming left V 8 bases short and J 5 bases short, with 13 bases between. This CDR3 spans 13 amino acids. CDR1 is LNHDA and CDR2 is SQIVND in the germline V gene (reference sequence). PCR amplification relied on 60 Vbeta primers (plus 13 Jbeta primers). Data came from immunoSEQ multiplex PCR; TCRdb stores just in-frame clones and leaves some out. The profile shows roughly 180,000 clones, about four fifths of them singletons. The donors were healthy bone marrow donors. Sequences were obtained from PBMCs. This sequence was found in a man under 40 in good health and CMV-seronegative. The rearrangement joins TRBV19 to TRBJ2-1; tentative D call: TRBD2 (5 bases). The CDR3 sequence is CASRGPWDNEQFF. The CDR3, as DNA: TGTGCCAGTCGGGGTCCTTGGGACAATGAGCAGTTCTTC. The complete variable domain, with remaining parts taken from reference TRBV19 and TRBJ2-1, reads DGGITQSPKYLFRKEGQNVTLSCEQNLNHDAMYWYRQDPGQGLRLIYYSQIVNDFQKGDIAEGYSVSREKKESFPLTVTSAQKNPTAFYLCASRGPWDNEQFFGPGTRLTVL.